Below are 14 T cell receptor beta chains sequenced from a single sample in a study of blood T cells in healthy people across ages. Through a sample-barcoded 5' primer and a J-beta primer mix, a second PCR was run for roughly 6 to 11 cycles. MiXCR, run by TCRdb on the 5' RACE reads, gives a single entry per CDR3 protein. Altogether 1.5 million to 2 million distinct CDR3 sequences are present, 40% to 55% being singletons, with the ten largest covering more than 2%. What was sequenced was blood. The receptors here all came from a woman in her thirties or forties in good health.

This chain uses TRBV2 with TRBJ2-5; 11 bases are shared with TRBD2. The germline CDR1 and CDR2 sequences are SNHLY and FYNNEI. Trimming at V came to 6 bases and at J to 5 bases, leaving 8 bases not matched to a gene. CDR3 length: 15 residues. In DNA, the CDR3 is TGTGCCAGCAGGGAGACTAGCGGGGTAGGGGAGACCCAGTACTTC. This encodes CASRETSGVGETQYF.

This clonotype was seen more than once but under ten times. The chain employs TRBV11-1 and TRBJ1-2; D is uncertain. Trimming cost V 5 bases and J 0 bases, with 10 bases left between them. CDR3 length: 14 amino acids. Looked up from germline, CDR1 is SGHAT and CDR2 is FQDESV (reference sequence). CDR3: CASSPRSSNYGYTF. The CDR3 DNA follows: TGTGCCAGCAGCCCTCGATCCTCTAACTATGGCTACACCTTC.

This CDR3 is CASSPLGVAGGAEQFF. In DNA form, the CDR3 reads TGCGCCAGCAGCCCGCTGGGGGTGGCAGGGGGTGCTGAGCAGTTCTTC. The rearrangement joins TRBV4-1 to TRBJ2-1; 7 positions match TRBD1. With V trimmed by 4 bases and J by 9 bases, 15 bases remained unmatched. This CDR3 is built from 16 residues. The germline gives CDR1 MGHRA, CDR2 YSYEKL.

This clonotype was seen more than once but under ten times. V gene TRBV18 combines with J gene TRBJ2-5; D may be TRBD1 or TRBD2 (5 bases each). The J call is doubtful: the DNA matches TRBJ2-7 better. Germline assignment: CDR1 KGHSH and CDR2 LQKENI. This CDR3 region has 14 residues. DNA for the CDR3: TGTGCCAGCTCATTCGGGACGGATCGCTACGAGCAGTACTTC. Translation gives CASSFGTDRYEQYF.

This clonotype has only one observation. CDR3 sequence: CASSRMRGFNTGELFF. The CDR3 DNA follows: TGTGCCAGCAGTCGGATGCGGGGGTTTAACACCGGGGAGCTGTTTTTT. This chain connects TRBV7-2 to TRBJ2-2; 7 nucleotides align to TRBD2. Per germline, CDR1 SGHTA and CDR2 FQGNSA. CDR3 length: 16 residues. The junction had 9 bases not matched to a gene; V was cut back by 6 bases and J by 2 bases.

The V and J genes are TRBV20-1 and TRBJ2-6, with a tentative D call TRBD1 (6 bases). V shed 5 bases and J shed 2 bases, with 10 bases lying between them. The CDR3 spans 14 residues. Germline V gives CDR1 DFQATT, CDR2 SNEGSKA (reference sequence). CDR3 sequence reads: CSASNRAGANVLTF. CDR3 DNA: TGCAGTGCTTCTAACAGGGCTGGGGCCAACGTCCTGACTTTC.

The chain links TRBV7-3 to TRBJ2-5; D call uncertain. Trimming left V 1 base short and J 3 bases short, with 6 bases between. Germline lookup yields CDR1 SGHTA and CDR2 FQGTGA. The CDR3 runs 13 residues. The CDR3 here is CASSLNTKETQYF. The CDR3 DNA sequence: TGTGCCAGCAGCTTAAATACGAAAGAGACCCAGTACTTC.

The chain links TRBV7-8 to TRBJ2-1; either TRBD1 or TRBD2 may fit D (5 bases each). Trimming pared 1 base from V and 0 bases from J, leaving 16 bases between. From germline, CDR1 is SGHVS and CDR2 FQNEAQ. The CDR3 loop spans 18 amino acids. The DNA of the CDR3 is TGTGCCAGCAGCTTAGGACCCACGTGGGGGAGCTCCTACAATGAGCAGTTCTTC. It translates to CASSLGPTWGSSYNEQFF.

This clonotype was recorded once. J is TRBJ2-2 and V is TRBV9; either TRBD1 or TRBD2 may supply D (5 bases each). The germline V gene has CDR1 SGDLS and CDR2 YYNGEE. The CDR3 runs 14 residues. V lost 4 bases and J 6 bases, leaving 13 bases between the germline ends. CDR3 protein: CASSPLRGPGELFF. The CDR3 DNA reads TGTGCCAGCAGCCCTCTCCGGGGACCCGGGGAGCTGTTTTTT.

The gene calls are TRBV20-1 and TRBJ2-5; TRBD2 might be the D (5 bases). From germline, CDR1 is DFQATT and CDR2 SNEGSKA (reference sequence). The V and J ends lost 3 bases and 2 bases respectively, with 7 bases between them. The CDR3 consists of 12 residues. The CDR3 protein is CSASTRQETQYF. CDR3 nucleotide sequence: TGCAGTGCTAGTACTAGACAAGAGACCCAGTACTTC.

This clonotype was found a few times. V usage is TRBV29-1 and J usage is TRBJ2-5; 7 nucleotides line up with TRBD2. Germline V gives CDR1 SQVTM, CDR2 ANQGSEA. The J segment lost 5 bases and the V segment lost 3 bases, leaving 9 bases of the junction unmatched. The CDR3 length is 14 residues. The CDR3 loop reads CSVDPRLALETQYF. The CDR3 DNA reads TGCAGCGTTGATCCCCGACTAGCTCTGGAGACCCAGTACTTC.

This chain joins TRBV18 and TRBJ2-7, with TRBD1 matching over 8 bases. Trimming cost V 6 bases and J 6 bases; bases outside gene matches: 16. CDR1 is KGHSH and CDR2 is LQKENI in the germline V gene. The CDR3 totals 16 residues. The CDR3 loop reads CASSPSVRDRRFEQYF. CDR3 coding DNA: TGTGCCAGCTCTCCTAGCGTCCGGGACAGGAGGTTCGAGCAGTACTTC.

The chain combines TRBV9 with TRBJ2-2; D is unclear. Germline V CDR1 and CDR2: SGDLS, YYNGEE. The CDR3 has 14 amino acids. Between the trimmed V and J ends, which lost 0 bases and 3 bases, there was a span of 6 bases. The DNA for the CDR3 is TGTGCCAGCAGCGTAGCTACAGACACCGGGGAGCTGTTTTTT. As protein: CASSVATDTGELFF.

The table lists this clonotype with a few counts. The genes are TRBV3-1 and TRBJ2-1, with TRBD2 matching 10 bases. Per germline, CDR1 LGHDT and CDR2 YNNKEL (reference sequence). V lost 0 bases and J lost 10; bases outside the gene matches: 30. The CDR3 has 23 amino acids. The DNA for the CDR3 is TGTGCCAGCAGCCAAGAGGGGGTAGCGGGGGGCGTCCCAGCTTTGAATCAATGGGAGGAGCAGTTCTTC. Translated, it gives CASSQEGVAGGVPALNQWEEQFF.